What follows describes a single T cell receptor (beta chain). The data are from a study of blood T cells in healthy people across ages. Germline V gene data show CDR1 as ENHRY and CDR2 as SYGVKD. The germline V and J ends were trimmed by 6 bases and 7 bases, with 19 bases remaining between them. This CDR3 has 15 amino acids. Then a second PCR, running roughly 6 to 12 cycles, was carried out with a sample-barcoded 5' primer and a J-beta primer mix. Via MiXCR, TCRdb re-called the 5' RACE reads, giving one row per CDR3 protein. The data contain over 550,000 distinct CDR3 sequences, about 30% of them singletons.

This clonotype originated in a woman older than 75 in good health. Sequencing was carried out using blood. The rearrangement joins TRBV10-3 to TRBJ1-5; a possible D gene is TRBD1 (5 bases). CDR3 amino acids: CAISAGTLFEQPQHF. The CDR3 DNA reads TGTGCCATCAGCGCCGGGACCCTTTTTGAACAGCCCCAGCATTTT.